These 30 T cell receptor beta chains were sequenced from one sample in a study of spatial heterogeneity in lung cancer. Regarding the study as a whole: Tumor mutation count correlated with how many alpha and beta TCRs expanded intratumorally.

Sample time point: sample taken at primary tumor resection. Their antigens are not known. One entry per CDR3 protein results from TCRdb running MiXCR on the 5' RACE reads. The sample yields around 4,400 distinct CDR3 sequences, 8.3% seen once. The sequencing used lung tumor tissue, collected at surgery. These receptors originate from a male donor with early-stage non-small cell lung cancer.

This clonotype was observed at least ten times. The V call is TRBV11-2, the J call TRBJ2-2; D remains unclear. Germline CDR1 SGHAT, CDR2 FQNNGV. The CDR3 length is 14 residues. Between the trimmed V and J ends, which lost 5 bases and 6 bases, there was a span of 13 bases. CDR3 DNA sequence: TGTGCCAGCAGCCCCCTCATAGGGTCCGGGGAGCTGTTTTTT. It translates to CASSPLIGSGELFF.

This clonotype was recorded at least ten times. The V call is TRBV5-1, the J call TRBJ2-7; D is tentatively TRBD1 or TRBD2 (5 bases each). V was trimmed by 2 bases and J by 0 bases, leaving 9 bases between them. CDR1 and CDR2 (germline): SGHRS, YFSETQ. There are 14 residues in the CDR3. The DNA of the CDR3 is TGCGCCAGCAGCTTTTCAGGGAGCTCCTACGAGCAGTACTTC. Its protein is CASSFSGSSYEQYF.

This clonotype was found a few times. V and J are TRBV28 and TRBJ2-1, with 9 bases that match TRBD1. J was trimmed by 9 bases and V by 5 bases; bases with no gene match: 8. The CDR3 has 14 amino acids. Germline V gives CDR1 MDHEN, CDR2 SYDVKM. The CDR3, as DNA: TGTGCCAGCAGTCAGAAACAGGGGGCAGGTGAGCAGTTCTTC. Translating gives CASSQKQGAGEQFF. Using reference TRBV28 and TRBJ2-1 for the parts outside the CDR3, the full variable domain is DVKVTQSSRYLVKRTGEKVFLECVQDMDHENMFWYRQDPGLGLRLIYFSYDVKMKEKGDIPEGYSVSREKKERFSLILESASTNQTSMYLCASSQKQGAGEQFFGPGTRLTVL.

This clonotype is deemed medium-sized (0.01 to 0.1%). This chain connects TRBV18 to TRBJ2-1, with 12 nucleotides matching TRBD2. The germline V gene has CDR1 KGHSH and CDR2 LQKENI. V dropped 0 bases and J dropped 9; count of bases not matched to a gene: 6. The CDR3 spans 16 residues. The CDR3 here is CASSPPSLAGGTEQFF. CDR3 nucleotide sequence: TGTGCCAGCTCACCACCGAGTCTAGCGGGAGGGACTGAGCAGTTCTTC.

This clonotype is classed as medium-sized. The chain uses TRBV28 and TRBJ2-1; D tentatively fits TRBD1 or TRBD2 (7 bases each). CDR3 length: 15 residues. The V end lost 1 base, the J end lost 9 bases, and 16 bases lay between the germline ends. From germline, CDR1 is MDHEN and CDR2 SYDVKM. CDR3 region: CASSLFSGGEGEQFF. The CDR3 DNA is TGTGCCAGCAGTTTATTTTCAGGGGGGGAGGGTGAGCAGTTCTTC.

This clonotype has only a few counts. The CDR3 spells CASTRTGWREQYF. The CDR3 region has the DNA TGTGCCAGCACCAGGACAGGGTGGCGCGAGCAGTACTTC. The chain recombines TRBV6-5 with TRBJ2-7, with 8 nucleotides matching TRBD1. The CDR3 spans 13 residues. Germline V lookup: CDR1 MNHEY, CDR2 SVGAGI. V trimming: 7 bases; J trimming: 6 bases; junction bases outside the gene matches: 8.

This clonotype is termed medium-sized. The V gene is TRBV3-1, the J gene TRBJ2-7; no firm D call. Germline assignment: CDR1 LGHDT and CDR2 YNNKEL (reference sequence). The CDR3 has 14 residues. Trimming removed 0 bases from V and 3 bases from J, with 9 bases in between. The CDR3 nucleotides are TGTGCCAGCAGCCAAGAAAGGCACTACTACGAGCAGTACTTC. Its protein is CASSQERHYYEQYF.

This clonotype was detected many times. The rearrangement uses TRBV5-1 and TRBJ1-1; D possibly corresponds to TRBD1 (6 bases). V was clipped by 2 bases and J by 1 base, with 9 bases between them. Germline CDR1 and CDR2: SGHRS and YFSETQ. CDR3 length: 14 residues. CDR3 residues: CASSFRDTNTEAFF. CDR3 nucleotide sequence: TGCGCCAGCAGCTTCCGGGACACGAACACTGAAGCTTTCTTT.

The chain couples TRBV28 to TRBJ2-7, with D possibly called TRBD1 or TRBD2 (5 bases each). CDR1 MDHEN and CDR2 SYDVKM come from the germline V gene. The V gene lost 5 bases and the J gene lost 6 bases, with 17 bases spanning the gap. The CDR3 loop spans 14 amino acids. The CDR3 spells CASSNGLGRREQYF. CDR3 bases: TGTGCCAGCAGTAATGGACTGGGGCGGCGCGAGCAGTACTTC. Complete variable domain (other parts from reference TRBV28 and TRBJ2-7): DVKVTQSSRYLVKRTGEKVFLECVQDMDHENMFWYRQDPGLGLRLIYFSYDVKMKEKGDIPEGYSVSREKKERFSLILESASTNQTSMYLCASSNGLGRREQYFGPGTRLTVT.

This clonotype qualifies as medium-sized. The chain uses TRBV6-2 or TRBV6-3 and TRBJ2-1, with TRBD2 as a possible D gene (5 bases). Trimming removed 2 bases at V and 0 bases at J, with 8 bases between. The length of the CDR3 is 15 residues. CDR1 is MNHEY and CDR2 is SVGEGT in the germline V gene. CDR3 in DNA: TGTGCCAGCAGTTACGGACTGCTCTCCTACAATGAGCAGTTCTTC. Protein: CASSYGLLSYNEQFF.

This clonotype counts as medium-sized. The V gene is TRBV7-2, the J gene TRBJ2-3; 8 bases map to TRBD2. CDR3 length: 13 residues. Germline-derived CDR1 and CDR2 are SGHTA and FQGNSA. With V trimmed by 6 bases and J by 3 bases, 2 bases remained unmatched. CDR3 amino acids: CASSSGKTDTQYF. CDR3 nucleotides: TGTGCCAGCAGTAGCGGGAAAACAGATACGCAGTATTTT. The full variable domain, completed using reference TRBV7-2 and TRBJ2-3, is GAGVSQSPSNKVTEKGKDVELRCDPISGHTALYWYRQSLGQGLEFLIYFQGNSAPDKSGLPSDRFSAERTGGSVSTLTIQRTQQEDSAVYLCASSSGKTDTQYFGPGTRLTVL.

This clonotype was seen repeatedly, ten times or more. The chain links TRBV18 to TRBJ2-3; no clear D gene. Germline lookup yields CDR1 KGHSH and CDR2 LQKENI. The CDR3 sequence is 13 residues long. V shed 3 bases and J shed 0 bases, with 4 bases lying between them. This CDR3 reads CASSPSSTDTQYF. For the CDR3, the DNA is TGTGCCAGCTCACCCTCTAGCACAGATACGCAGTATTTT. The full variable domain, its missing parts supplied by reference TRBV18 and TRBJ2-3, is NAGVMQNPRHLVRRRGQEARLRCSPMKGHSHVYWYRQLPEEGLKFMVYLQKENIIDESGMPKERFSAEFPKEGPSILRIQQVVRGDSAAYFCASSPSSTDTQYFGPGTRLTVL.

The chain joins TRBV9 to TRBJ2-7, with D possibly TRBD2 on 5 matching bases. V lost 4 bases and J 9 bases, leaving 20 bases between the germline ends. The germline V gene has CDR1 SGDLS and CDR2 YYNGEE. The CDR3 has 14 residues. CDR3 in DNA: TGTGCCAGCAGCCCCCTGGGTAGAACCGGGGTGCAGTACTTC. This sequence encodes CASSPLGRTGVQYF. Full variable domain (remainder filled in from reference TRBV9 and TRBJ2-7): DSGVTQTPKHLITATGQRVTLRCSPRSGDLSVYWYQQSLDQGLQFLIQYYNGEERAKGNILERFSAQQFPDLHSELNLSSLELGDSALYFCASSPLGRTGVQYFGPGTRLTVT.

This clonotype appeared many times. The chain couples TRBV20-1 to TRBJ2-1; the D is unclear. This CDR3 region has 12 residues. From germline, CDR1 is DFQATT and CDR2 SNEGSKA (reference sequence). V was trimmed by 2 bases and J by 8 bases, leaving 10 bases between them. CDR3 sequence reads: CSARSRSYEQFF. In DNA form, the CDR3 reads TGCAGTGCTAGATCTCGATCGTATGAGCAGTTCTTC.

The CDR3 region is CSAEGPAETQYF. As DNA, the CDR3 is TGCAGTGCCGAGGGACCCGCAGAGACCCAGTACTTC. The V gene is TRBV20-1, the J gene TRBJ2-5, with D perhaps matching TRBD1 or TRBD2 (5 bases each). Trimming removed 6 bases from V and 4 bases from J, with 12 bases in between. CDR1 DFQATT and CDR2 SNEGSKA come from the germline V gene (reference sequence). The CDR3 totals 12 residues.

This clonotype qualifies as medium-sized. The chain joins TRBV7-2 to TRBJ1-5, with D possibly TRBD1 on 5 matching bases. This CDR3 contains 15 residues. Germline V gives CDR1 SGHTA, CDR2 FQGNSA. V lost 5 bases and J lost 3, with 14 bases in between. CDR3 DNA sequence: TGTGCCAGCAGCCTCGGGCAGGGCGACAATCAGCCCCAGCATTTT. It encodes CASSLGQGDNQPQHF.

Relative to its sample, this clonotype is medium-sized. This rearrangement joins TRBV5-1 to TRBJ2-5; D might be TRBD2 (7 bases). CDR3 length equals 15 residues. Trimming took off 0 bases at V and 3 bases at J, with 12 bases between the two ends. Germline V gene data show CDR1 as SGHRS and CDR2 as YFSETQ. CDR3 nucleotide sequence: TGCGCCAGCAGCTTGGGTGGGGGGGCCGAAGAGACCCAGTACTTC. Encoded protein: CASSLGGGAEETQYF.

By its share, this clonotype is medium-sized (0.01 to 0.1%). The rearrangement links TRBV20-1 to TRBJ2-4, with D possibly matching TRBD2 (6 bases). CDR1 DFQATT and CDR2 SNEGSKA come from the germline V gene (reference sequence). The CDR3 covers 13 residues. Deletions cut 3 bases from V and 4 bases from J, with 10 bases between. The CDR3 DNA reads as TGCAGTGCTAGGGCGGGGATAAAAAACATTCAGTACTTC. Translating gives CSARAGIKNIQYF.

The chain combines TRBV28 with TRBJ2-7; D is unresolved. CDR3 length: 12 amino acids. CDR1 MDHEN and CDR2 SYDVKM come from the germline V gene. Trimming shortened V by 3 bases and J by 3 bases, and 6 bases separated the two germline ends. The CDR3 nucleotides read TGTGCCAGCAGTTTCGTAGACTACGAGCAGTACTTC. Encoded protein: CASSFVDYEQYF.

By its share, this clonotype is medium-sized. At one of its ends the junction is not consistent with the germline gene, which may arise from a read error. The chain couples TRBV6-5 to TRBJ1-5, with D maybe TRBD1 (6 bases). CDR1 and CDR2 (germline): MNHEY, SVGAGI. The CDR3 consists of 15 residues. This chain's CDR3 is CARSYLPNRAQPQHF. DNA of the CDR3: TGTGCCAGAAGTTACCTTCCAAACAGGGCTCAGCCCCAGCATTTT.

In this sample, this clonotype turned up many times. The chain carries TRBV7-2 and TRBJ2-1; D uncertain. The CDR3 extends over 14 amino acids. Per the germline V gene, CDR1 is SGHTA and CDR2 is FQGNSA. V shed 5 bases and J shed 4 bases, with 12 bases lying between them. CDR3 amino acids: CASSRSGPYNEQFF. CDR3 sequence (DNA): TGTGCCAGCAGCCGTTCCGGGCCGTACAATGAGCAGTTCTTC.

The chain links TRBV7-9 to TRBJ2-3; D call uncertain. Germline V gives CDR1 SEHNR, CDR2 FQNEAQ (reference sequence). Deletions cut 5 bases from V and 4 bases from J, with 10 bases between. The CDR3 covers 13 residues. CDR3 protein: CASSARSADTQYF. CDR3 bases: TGTGCCAGCAGCGCCCGGTCTGCAGATACGCAGTATTTT.

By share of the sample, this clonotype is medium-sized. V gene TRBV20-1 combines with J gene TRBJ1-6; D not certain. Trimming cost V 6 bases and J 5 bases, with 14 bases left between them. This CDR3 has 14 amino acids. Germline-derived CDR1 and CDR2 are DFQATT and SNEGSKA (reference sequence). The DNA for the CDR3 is TGCAGTGCCAGACGAGACACGAATAATTCACCCCTCCACTTT. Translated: CSARRDTNNSPLHF.

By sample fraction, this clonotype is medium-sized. The CDR3 sequence is CSRSTWGEQYF. The CDR3 nucleotides read TGCAGTCGCTCGACCTGGGGCGAGCAGTACTTC. The chain carries TRBV20-1 and TRBJ2-7, with D hard to call. The germline V gene encodes CDR1 DFQATT and CDR2 SNEGSKA (reference sequence). The CDR3 loop spans 11 amino acids. V gave up 8 bases and J gave up 6 bases, with 14 bases separating them.

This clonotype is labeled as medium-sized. DNA for the CDR3: TGTGCCAGCAGTGAAAGCGGACAGGGGTGGTACGAGCAGTACTTC. Translation gives CASSESGQGWYEQYF. This chain connects TRBV2 to TRBJ2-7, with TRBD1 identical over 9 bases. Unmatched junction bases numbered 6, after V lost 2 bases and J lost 4 bases. CDR3 length: 15 amino acids. The germline CDR1 and CDR2 sequences are SNHLY and FYNNEI.

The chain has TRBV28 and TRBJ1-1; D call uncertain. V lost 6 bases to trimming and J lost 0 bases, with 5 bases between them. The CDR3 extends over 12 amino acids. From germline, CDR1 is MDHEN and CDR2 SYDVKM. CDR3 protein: CASSPMNTEAFF. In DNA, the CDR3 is TGTGCCAGCAGCCCAATGAACACTGAAGCTTTCTTT.

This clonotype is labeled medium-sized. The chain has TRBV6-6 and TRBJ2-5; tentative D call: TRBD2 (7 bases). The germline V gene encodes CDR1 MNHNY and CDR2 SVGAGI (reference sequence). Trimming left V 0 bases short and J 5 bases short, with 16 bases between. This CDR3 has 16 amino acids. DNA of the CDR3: TGTGCCAGCAGTTACTCGATGGCCAGGGGAGGGGAGACCCAGTACTTC. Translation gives CASSYSMARGGETQYF.

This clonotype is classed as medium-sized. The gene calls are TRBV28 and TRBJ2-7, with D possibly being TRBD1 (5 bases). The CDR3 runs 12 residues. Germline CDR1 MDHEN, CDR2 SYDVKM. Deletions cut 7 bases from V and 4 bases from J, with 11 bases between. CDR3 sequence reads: CASTQGFYEQYF. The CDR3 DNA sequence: TGTGCCAGCACCCAGGGTTTTTACGAGCAGTACTTC.

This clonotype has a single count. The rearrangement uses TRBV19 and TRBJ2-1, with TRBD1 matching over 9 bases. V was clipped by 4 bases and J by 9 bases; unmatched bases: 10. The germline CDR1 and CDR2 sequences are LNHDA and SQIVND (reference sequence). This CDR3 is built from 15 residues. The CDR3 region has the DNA TGTGCCAGTAGTAGACCCGGGACAGGGTGGCGTGAGCAGTTCTTC. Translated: CASSRPGTGWREQFF.

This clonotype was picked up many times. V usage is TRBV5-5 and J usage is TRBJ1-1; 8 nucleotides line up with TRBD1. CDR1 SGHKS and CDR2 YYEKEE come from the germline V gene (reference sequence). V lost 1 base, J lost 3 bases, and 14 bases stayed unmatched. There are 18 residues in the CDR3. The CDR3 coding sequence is TGTGCCAGCAGCTTGCCTGGACAGGGCGCTATCCTGGACACTGAAGCTTTCTTT. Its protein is CASSLPGQGAILDTEAFF.